The 5 T cell receptor beta chains given below trace back to one sample, sequenced in a study of response to subunit inactivated influenza vaccine. TCRdb itself ran the RT-PCR reads through MiXCR, one entry per CDR3 protein. The table lists approximately 700,000 distinct CDR3 sequences, approximately 15% of them singletons, with approximately 6.5% in the top ten. Sample: PBMCs from blood, taken around 15 days before vaccination. Receptors were obtained from a middle-aged man who received an inactivated influenza vaccine.

V usage is TRBV5-1 and J usage is TRBJ2-3, with D possibly TRBD2 on 6 matching bases. CDR3 length: 14 residues. Trimming removed 3 bases at V and 7 bases at J, with 15 bases between. Germline CDR1 SGHRS, CDR2 YFSETQ. CDR3 DNA: TGCGCCAGCAGCTCTGGACTATCGGAACATACGCAGTATTTT. Protein: CASSSGLSEHTQYF.

There are a few counts of this clonotype. The CDR3 protein is CSARVGTSFYNEQFF. As DNA, the CDR3 is TGCAGTGCTAGAGTCGGGACTAGCTTTTACAATGAGCAGTTCTTC. The chain joins TRBV20-1 to TRBJ2-1, with 9 bases identical to TRBD2. The CDR3 has 15 residues. Germline V gene lookup returns CDR1 DFQATT and CDR2 SNEGSKA (reference sequence). The J segment lost 4 bases and the V segment lost 1 base, leaving 5 bases of the junction unmatched.

The chain is built from TRBV5-5 and TRBJ2-1, with D perhaps matching TRBD1 (6 bases). Trimming took off 6 bases at V and 7 bases at J, with 11 bases between the two ends. Germline V lookup: CDR1 SGHKS, CDR2 YYEKEE (reference sequence). The CDR3 is 12 amino acids. The chain's CDR3 is CASTDRLNEQFF. The CDR3 DNA sequence: TGTGCCAGCACTGACAGGTTGAATGAGCAGTTCTTC.

The chain carries TRBV5-1 and TRBJ2-5, with TRBD1 matching over 7 bases. The J segment lost 1 base and the V segment lost 4 bases, leaving 4 bases of the junction unmatched. Germline loops: CDR1 SGHRS, CDR2 YFSETQ. The CDR3 sequence is 14 residues long. The CDR3 nucleotides read TGCGCCAGCAGCCATGGGACAGTCCAAGAGACCCAGTACTTC. This encodes CASSHGTVQETQYF.

The chain combines TRBV7-9 with TRBJ2-1, with D perhaps given as TRBD1 or TRBD2 (6 bases each). Trimming cost V 7 bases and J 6 bases, with 13 bases left between them. Per germline, CDR1 SEHNR and CDR2 FQNEAQ (reference sequence). The CDR3 is 13 amino acids. CDR3 sequence reads: CASIQGTANEQFF. In nucleotides, the CDR3 is TGTGCCAGCATCCAGGGGACTGCCAATGAGCAGTTCTTC.